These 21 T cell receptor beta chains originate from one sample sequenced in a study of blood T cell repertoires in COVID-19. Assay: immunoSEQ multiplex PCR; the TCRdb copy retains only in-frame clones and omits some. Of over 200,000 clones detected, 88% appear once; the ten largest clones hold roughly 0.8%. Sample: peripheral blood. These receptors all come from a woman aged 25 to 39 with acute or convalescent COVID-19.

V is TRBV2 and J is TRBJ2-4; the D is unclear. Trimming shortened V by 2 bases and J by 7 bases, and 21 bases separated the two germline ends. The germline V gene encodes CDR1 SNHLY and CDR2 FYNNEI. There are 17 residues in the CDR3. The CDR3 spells CASSEITVGGLRNIQYF. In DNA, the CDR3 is TGTGCCAGCAGTGAAATTACGGTCGGTGGTCTCAGGAACATTCAGTACTTC.

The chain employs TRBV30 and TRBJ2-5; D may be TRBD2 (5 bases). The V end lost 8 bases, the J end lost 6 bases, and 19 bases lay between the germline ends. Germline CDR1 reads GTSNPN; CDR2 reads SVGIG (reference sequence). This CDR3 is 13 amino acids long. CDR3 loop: CAGLRTLGKTQYF. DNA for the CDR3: TGTGCCGGGCTCAGGACTCTCGGTAAGACCCAGTACTTC. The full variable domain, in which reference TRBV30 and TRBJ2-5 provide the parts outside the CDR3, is SQTIHQWPATLVQPVGSPLSLECTVEGTSNPNLYWYRQAAGRGLQLLFYSVGIGQISSEVPQNLSASRPQDRQFILSSKKLLLSDSGFYLCAGLRTLGKTQYFGPGTRLLVL.

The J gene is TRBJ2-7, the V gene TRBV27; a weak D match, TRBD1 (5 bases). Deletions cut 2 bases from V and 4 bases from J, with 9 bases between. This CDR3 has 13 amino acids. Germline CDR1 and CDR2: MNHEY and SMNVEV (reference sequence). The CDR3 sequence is CASSLTGIYEQYF. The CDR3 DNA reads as TGTGCCAGCAGTTTAACAGGAATATACGAGCAGTACTTC.

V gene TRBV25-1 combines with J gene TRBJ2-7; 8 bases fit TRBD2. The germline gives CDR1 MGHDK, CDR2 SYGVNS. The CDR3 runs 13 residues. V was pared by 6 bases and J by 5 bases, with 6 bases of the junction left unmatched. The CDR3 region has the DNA TGTGCCAGCAGAAGGAGCGGGAGTGACGAGCAGTACTTC. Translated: CASRRSGSDEQYF.

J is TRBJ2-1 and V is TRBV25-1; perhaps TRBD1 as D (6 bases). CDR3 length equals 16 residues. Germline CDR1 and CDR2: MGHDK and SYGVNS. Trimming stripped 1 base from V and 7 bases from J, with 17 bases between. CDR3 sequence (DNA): TGTGCCAGCAGTGAATCCGAAGCAGGGGCAGTGAATGAGCAGTTCTTC. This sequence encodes CASSESEAGAVNEQFF. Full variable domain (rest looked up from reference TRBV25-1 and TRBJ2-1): EADIYQTPRYLVIGTGKKITLECSQTMGHDKMYWYQQDPGMELHLIHYSYGVNSTEKGDLSSESTVSRIRTEHFPLTLESARPSHTSQYLCASSESEAGAVNEQFFGPGTRLTVL.

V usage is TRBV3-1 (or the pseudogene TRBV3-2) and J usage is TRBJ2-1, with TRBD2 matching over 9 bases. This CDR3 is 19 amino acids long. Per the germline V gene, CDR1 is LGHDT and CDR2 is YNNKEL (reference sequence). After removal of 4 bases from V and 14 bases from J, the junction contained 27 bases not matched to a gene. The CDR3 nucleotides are TGTGCCAGCAGCCCTATCCCCTTGATGCGGGCGGGAGGGCATTCTCGAAAGTTCTTC. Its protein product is CASSPIPLMRAGGHSRKFF.

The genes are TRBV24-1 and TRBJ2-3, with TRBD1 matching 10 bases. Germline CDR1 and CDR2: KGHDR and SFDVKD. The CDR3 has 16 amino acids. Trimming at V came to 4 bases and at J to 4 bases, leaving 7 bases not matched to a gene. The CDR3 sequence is CATSESGTGVADTQYF. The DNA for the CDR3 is TGTGCCACCAGTGAGTCGGGGACAGGGGTAGCAGATACGCAGTATTTT.

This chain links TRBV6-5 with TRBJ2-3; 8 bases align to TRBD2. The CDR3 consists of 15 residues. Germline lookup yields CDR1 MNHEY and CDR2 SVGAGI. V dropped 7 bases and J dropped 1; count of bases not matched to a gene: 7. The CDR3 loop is CASTISGARTDTQYF. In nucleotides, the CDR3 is TGTGCCAGCACTATTAGCGGGGCCCGCACAGATACGCAGTATTTT.

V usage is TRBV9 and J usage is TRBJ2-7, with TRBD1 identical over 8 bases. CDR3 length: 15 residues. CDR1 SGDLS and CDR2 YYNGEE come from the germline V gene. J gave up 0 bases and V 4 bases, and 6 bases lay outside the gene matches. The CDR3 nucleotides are TGTGCCAGCAGCCCCCGGCAGGGGGCCTCCTACGAGCAGTACTTC. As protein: CASSPRQGASYEQYF.

The CDR3 is CASSQDASVLNEQYF. The CDR3 nucleotides read TGTGCCAGCAGCCAAGATGCTAGCGTGCTAAACGAGCAGTACTTC. V usage is TRBV3-1 (or the pseudogene TRBV3-2) and J usage is TRBJ2-7, with a possible D match to TRBD2 (6 bases). V was pared by 0 bases and J by 5 bases, with 14 bases between. This CDR3 is 15 amino acids long. Germline assignment: CDR1 LGHDT and CDR2 YNNKEL (reference sequence).

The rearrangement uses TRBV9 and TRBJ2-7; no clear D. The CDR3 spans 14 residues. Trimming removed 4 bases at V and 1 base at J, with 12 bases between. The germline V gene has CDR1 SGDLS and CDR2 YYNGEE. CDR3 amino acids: CASSLTQASYEQYF. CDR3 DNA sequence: TGTGCCAGCAGCCTAACTCAGGCGTCCTACGAGCAGTACTTC. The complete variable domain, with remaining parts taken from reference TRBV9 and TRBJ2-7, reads DSGVTQTPKHLITATGQRVTLRCSPRSGDLSVYWYQQSLDQGLQFLIQYYNGEERAKGNILERFSAQQFPDLHSELNLSSLELGDSALYFCASSLTQASYEQYFGPGTRLTVT.

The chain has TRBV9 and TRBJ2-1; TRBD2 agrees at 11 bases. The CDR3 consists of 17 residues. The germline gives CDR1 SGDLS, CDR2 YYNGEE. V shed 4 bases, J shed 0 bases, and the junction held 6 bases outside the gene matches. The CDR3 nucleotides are TGTGCCAGCAGCTCGACTAGCGGGGCTAGCTCCTACAATGAGCAGTTCTTC. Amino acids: CASSSTSGASSYNEQFF.

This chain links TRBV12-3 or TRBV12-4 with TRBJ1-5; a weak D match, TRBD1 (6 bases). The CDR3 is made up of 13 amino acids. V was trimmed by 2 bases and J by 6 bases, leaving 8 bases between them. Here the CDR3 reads CASSLTGTQPQHF. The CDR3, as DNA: TGTGCCAGCAGTTTAACAGGGACTCAGCCCCAGCATTTT.

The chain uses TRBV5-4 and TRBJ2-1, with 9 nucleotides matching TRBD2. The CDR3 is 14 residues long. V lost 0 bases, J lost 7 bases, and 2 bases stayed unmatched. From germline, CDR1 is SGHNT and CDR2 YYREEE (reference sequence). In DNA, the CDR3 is TGTGCCAGCAGCTTGGGCGGGAGGGGGAATGAGCAGTTCTTC. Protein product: CASSLGGRGNEQFF.

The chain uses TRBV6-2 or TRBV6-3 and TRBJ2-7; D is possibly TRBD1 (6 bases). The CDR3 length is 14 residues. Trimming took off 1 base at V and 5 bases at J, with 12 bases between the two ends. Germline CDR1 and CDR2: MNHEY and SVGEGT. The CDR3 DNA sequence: TGTGCCAGCAGTTACTTAACAGGGTTCGACGAGCAGTACTTC. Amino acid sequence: CASSYLTGFDEQYF.

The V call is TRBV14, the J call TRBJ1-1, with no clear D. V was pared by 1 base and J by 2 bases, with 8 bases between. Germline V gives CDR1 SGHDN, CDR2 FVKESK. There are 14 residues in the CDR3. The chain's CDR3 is CASSQVRGNTEAFF. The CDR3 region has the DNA TGTGCCAGCAGCCAAGTTCGGGGAAACACTGAAGCTTTCTTT.

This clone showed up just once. CDR3 sequence reads: CASSLGLAANEQFF. For the CDR3, the DNA is TGTGCCAGCAGCTTAGGACTAGCGGCGAATGAGCAGTTCTTC. The gene calls are TRBV7-2 and TRBJ2-1, with 9 bases fitting TRBD2. Germline loops: CDR1 SGHTA, CDR2 FQGNSA. CDR3 length: 14 amino acids. Trimming cost V 1 base and J 7 bases; bases outside gene matches: 2.

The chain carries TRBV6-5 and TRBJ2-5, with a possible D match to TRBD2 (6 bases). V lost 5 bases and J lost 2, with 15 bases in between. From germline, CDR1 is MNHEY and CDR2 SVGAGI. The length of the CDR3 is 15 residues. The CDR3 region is CASSMEGTKQETQYF. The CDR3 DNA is TGTGCCAGCAGTATGGAGGGGACGAAACAAGAGACCCAGTACTTC.

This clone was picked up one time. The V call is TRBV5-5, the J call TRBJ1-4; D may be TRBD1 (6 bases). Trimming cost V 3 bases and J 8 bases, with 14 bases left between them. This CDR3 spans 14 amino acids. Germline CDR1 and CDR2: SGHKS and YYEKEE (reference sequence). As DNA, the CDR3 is TGTGCCAGCAGCTCGACGACAGGTTGGGAAAAACTGTTTTTT. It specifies CASSSTTGWEKLFF.

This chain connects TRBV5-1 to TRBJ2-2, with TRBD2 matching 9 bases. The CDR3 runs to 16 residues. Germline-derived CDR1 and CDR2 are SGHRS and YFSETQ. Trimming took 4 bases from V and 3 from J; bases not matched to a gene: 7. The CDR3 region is CASSAWTSVDTGELFF. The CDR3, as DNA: TGCGCCAGCAGCGCCTGGACTAGCGTTGACACCGGGGAGCTGTTTTTT.

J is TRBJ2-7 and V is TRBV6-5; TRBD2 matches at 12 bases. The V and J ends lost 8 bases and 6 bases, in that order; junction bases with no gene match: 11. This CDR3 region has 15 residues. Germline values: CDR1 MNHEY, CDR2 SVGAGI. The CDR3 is CASPRLETSGSEQYF. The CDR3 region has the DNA TGTGCCAGCCCCCGATTGGAGACTAGCGGGAGCGAGCAGTACTTC.